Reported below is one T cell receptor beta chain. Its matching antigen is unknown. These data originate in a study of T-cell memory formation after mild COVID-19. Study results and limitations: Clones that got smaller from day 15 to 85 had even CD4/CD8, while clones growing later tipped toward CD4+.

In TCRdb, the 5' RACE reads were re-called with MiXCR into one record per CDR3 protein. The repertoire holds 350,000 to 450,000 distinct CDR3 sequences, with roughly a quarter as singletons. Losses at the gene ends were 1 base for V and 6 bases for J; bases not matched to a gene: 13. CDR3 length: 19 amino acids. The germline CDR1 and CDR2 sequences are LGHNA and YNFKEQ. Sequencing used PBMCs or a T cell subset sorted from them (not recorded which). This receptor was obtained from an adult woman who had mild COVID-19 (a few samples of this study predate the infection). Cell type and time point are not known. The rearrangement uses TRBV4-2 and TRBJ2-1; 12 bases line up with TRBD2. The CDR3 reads CASSQGAVLAGGVGNEQFF. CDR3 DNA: TGTGCCAGCAGCCAAGGGGCCGTACTAGCGGGAGGAGTGGGCAATGAGCAGTTCTTC.